Shown below are 3 T cell receptor beta chains from a single sample sequenced in a study of blood T cell repertoires in COVID-19. Using immunoSEQ multiplex PCR, the repertoire was profiled, and TCRdb retains in-frame clones only, with some absent. Here the sample spans 150,000 to 200,000 clones, over 65% being singletons. The sequencing sample was made of peripheral blood. These receptors were collected from a person between 65 and 79 years old with COVID-19, enrolled during active disease.

The DNA of the CDR3 is TGTGCCAGTTACGGGTTCGATAACACGCGTGGCAGGGGATCCTACGAGCAGTACTTC. It encodes CASYGFDNTRGRGSYEQYF. The chain has TRBV28 and TRBJ2-7, with D maybe TRBD1 (6 bases). The V end was cut by 9 bases, the J end by 1 base, with 31 bases between. The CDR3 loop spans 19 amino acids. CDR1 and CDR2 (germline): MDHEN, SYDVKM.

The chain links TRBV19 to TRBJ2-4; no clear D gene. This CDR3 is 16 amino acids long. Germline assignment: CDR1 LNHDA and CDR2 SQIVND (reference sequence). Trimming left V 4 bases short and J 0 bases short, with 13 bases between. The CDR3 spells CASSKGGDLAKNIQYF. The CDR3 nucleotides read TGTGCCAGTAGTAAAGGCGGAGACTTAGCCAAAAACATTCAGTACTTC.

V is TRBV5-6 and J is TRBJ2-7, with a possible D match to TRBD1 (6 bases). Per germline, CDR1 SGHDT and CDR2 YYEEEE. The CDR3 sequence is 14 residues long. The V end was cut by 1 base, the J end by 4 bases, with 12 bases between. The CDR3 DNA reads TGTGCCAGCAGCTTGAGGGGGTACGCATACGAGCAGTACTTC. Its protein product is CASSLRGYAYEQYF.